This T cell receptor beta chain was profiled in a study of shared clonotypes between healthy human individuals. Each PCR replicate from the sorted subsets contained 150 to 250 ng DNA, which is around 30,000 T cell genomes. The protocol was immunoSEQ multiplex PCR, while the TCRdb copy is restricted to in-frame clones and leaves out a portion. The table lists approximately 1.9 million clones, just under 95% of them singletons, with about 1.7% in the top ten. Study outcomes and limitations: Enrolling few donors narrowed the genetic and exposure-history diversity that was represented.

CDR3 length: 13 residues. V dropped 5 bases and J dropped 4 bases, with 11 bases sitting between them. Germline V CDR1 and CDR2: LNHNV, YYDKDF (reference sequence). As to this clone: Its antigen is not known.

CD45RO-negative, CCR7-positively selected cells formed the naive CD8 fraction, excluding terminally differentiated effector memory CD45RA+ cells. V is TRBV15 and J is TRBJ1-2; no clear D. The TCR was taken from a man younger than 30 in good health. Some clones in this sample may be carry-over from other donors' samples. The sample comprised naive CD8+ T cells from PBMCs. The CDR3 reads CATSPVRVYGYTF. In DNA, the CDR3 is TGTGCCACCAGCCCGGTGAGGGTCTATGGCTACACCTTC.